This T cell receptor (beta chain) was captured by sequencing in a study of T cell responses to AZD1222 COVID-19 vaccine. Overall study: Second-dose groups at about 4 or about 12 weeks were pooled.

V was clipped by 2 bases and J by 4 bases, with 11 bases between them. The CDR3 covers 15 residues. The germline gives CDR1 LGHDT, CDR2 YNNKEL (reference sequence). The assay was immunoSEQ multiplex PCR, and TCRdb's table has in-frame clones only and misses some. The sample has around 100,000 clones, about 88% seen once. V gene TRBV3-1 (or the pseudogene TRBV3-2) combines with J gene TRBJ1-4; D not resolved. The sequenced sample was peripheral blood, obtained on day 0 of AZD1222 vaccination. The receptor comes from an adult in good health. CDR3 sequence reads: CASSQYEGFNEKLFF. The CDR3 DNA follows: TGTGCCAGCAGCCAATATGAAGGGTTTAATGAAAAACTGTTTTTT.